The sequence of this TCR beta chain was determined in a study of T cells expressing NK-cell markers. Study-wide results and limits: Specificity for HCMV among expanded NKG2C+ T cell clones was not established. A few donors' CD3+CD56-NKG2C+ cells were dominated by the same clonotypes.

As concerns this clonotype: Its antigen is undetermined.

Germline assignment: CDR1 LGHDT and CDR2 YNNKEL (reference sequence). There are 16 residues in the CDR3. From the 5' RACE reads, TCRdb lists one entry per CDR3 protein and no DNA. The sample holds 150,000 to 180,000 distinct CDR3 sequences. The origin of this receptor is a woman aged 50 to 60 in good health. Material: blood T cells: a sorted CD56 or NKG2C T cell subset, CD4+ or CD8+ T cells, or bulk PBMC T cells (not recorded which). This chain connects TRBV3-1 to TRBJ2-7; the D gene TCRdb calls, TRBD2, cannot be checked with no DNA. The CDR3 spells CASSQDLASGTYEQYF.